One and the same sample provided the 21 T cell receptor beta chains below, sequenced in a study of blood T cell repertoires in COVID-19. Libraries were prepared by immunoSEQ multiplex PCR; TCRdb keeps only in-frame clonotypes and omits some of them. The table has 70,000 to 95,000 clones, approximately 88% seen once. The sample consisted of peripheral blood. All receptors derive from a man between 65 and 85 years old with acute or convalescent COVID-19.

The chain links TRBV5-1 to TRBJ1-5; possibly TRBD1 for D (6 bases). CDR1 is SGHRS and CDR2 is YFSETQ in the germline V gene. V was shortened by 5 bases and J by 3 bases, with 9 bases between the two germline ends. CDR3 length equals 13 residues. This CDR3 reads CASRQGNNQPQHF. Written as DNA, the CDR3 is TGCGCCAGCAGACAGGGTAACAATCAGCCCCAGCATTTT.

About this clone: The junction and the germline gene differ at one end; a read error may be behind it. CDR3 protein: CATSDYWTGELFF. The CDR3 nucleotides are TGTGCCACCAGCGATTACTGGACCGGGGAGCTGTTTTTT. This chain joins TRBV24-1 and TRBJ2-2; D remains unclear. This CDR3 region has 13 residues. Germline assignment: CDR1 KGHDR and CDR2 SFDVKD.

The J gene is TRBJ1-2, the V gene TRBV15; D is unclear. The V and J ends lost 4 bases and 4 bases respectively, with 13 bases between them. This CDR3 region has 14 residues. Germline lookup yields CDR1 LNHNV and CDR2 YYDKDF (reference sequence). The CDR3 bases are TGTGCCACCAGCAACCCTACAGTGTTCTATGGCTACACCTTC. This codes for CATSNPTVFYGYTF. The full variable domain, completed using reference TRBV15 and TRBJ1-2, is DAMVIQNPRYQVTQFGKPVTLSCSQTLNHNVMYWYQQKSSQAPKLLFHYYDKDFNNEADTPDNFQSRRPNTSFCFLDIRSPGLGDTAMYLCATSNPTVFYGYTFGSGTRLTVV.

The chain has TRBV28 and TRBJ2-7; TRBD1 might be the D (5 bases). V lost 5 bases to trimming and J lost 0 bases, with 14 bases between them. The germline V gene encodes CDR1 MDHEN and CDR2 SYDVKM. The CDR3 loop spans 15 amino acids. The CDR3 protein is CASSQLQAHSYEQYF. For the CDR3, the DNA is TGTGCCAGCAGTCAGTTACAGGCACACTCCTACGAGCAGTACTTC. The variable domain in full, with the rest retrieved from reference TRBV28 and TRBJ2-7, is DVKVTQSSRYLVKRTGEKVFLECVQDMDHENMFWYRQDPGLGLRLIYFSYDVKMKEKGDIPEGYSVSREKKERFSLILESASTNQTSMYLCASSQLQAHSYEQYFGPGTRLTVT.

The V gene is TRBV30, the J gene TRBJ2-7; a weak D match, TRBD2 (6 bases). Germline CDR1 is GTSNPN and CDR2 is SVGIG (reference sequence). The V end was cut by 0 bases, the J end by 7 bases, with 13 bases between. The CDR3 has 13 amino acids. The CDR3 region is CAWSVGTSSEQYF. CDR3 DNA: TGTGCCTGGAGTGTAGGGACTTCCTCAGAGCAGTACTTC.

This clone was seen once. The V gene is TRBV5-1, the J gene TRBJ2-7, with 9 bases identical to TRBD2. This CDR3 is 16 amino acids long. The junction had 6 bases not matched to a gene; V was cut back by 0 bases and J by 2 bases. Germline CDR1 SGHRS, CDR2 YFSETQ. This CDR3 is CASSLAGSGGTYEQYF. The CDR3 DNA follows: TGCGCCAGCAGCTTGGCCGGGAGCGGGGGGACCTACGAGCAGTACTTC. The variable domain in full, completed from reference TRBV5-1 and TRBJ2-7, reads KAGVTQTPRYLIKTRGQQVTLSCSPISGHRSVSWYQQTPGQGLQFLFEYFSETQRNKGNFPGRFSGRQFSNSRSEMNVSTLELGDSALYLCASSLAGSGGTYEQYFGPGTRLTVT.

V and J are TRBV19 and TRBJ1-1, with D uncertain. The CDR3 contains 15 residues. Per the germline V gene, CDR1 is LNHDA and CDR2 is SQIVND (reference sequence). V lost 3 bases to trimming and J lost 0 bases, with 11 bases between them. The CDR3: CASSMAGQLNTEAFF. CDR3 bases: TGTGCCAGTAGTATGGCTGGGCAACTGAACACTGAAGCTTTCTTT.

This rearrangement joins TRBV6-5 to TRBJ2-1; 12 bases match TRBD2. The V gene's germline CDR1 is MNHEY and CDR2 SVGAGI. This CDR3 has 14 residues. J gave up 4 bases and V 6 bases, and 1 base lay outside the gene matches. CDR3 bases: TGTGCCAGCAGCGGACTAGCGGGATACAATGAGCAGTTCTTC. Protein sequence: CASSGLAGYNEQFF.

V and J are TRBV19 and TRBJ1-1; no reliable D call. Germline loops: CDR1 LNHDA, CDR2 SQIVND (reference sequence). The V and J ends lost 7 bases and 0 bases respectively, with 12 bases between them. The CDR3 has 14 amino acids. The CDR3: CASMSGEVNTEAFF. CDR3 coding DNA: TGTGCCAGTATGTCGGGTGAGGTGAACACTGAAGCTTTCTTT. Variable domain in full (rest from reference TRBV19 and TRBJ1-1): DGGITQSPKYLFRKEGQNVTLSCEQNLNHDAMYWYRQDPGQGLRLIYYSQIVNDFQKGDIAEGYSVSREKKESFPLTVTSAQKNPTAFYLCASMSGEVNTEAFFGQGTRLTVV.

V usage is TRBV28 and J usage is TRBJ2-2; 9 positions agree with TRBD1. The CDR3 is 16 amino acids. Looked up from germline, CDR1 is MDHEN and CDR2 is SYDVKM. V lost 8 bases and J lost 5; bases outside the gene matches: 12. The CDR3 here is CASRGAQGAQTGELFF. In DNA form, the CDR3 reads TGTGCCAGCCGGGGGGCACAGGGGGCGCAAACCGGGGAGCTGTTTTTT.

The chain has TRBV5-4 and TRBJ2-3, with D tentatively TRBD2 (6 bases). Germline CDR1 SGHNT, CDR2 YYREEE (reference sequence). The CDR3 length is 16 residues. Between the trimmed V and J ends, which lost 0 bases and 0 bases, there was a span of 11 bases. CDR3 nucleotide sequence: TGTGCCAGCAGCTTGGGCGGGGCTACGAGCACAGATACGCAGTATTTT. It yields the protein CASSLGGATSTDTQYF.

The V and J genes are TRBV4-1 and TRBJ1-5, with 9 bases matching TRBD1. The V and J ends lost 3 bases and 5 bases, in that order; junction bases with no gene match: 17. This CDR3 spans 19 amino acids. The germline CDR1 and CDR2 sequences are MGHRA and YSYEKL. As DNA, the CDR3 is TGCGCCAGCAGCCACACACCTGACAGGGGGATGGGGGGATATCAGCCCCAGCATTTT. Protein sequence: CASSHTPDRGMGGYQPQHF.

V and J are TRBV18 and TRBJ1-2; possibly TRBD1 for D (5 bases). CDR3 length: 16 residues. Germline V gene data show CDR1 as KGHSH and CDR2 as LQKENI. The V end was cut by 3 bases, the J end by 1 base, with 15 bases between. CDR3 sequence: CASSPLLDKSNYGYTF. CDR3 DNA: TGTGCCAGCTCACCCCTATTGGACAAGAGTAACTATGGCTACACCTTC.

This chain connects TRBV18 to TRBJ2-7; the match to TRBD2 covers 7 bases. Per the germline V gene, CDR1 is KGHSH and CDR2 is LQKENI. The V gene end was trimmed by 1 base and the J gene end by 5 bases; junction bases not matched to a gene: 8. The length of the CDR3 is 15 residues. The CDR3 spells CASSPREGTGHEQYF. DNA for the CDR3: TGTGCCAGCTCACCACGGGAGGGGACCGGCCACGAGCAGTACTTC.

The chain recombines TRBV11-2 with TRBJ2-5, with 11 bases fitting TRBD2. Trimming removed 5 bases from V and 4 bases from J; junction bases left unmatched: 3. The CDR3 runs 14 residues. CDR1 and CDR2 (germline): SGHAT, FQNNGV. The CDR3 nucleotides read TGTGCCAGCAGCGCCGGGACTAGCGGAGAGACCCAGTACTTC. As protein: CASSAGTSGETQYF.

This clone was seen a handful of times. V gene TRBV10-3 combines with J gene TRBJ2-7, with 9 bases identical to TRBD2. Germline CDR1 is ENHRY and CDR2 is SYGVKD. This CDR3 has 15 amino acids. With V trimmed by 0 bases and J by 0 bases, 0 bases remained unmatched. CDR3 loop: CAISESSGSSYEQYF. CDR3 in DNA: TGTGCCATCAGTGAGTCTAGCGGGAGCTCCTACGAGCAGTACTTC.

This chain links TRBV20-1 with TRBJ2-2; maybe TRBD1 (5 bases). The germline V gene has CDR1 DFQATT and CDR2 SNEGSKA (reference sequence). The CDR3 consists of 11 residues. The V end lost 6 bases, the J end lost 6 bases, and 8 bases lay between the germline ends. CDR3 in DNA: TGCAGTGCCCAGGGATCCGGGGAGCTGTTTTTT. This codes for CSAQGSGELFF.

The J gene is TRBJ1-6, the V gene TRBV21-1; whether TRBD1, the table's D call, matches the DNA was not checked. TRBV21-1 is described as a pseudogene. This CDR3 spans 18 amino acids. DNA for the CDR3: TGTGCCAGCAGCAAAGTGCCCCGATACAGCTCCTATAATTCACCCCTCCACTTT. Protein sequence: CASSKVPRYSSYNSPLHF.

CDR3 amino acids: CASSSPEEIAGGHPYEQYF. The CDR3 DNA follows: TGCGCCAGCAGTTCCCCCGAGGAAATAGCGGGGGGCCACCCCTACGAGCAGTACTTC. The chain carries TRBV5-1 and TRBJ2-7; 10 nucleotides match TRBD2. Germline trimming cut 5 bases from V and 2 bases from J; bases unmatched to any gene: 19. From germline, CDR1 is SGHRS and CDR2 YFSETQ. CDR3 length: 19 amino acids.

The CDR3 protein is CASSLAGGGHGPGELFF. The CDR3 DNA follows: TGTGCCAGCAGCTTGGCGGGGGGGGGCCACGGACCCGGGGAGCTGTTTTTT. The chain employs TRBV5-6 and TRBJ2-2, with TRBD2 matching over 8 bases. Germline trimming cut 0 bases from V and 6 bases from J; bases unmatched to any gene: 10. The CDR3 covers 17 residues. Germline V gene lookup returns CDR1 SGHDT and CDR2 YYEEEE.

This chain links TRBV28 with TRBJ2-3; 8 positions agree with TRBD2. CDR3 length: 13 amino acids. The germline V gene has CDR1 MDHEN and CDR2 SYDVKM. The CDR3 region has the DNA TGTACCTCGGGGGGGGGCTCCACAGATACGCAGTATTTT. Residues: CTSGGGSTDTQYF.